Following are 13 T cell receptor beta chains from one sample sequenced in a study of blood T cell repertoires in COVID-19. Method: immunoSEQ multiplex PCR; TCRdb's copy keeps in-frame clones and lacks some. The sample has over 80,000 clones; approximately 91% are singletons. The specimen was peripheral blood. These receptors all stem from a man aged 55 to 70 with acute or convalescent COVID-19.

The DNA for the CDR3 is TGCGCCAGCAGCTCTGGACAGTCTAACTATGGCTACACCTTC. It codes for CASSSGQSNYGYTF. J is TRBJ1-2 and V is TRBV5-1; tentatively, D is TRBD1 (6 bases). The CDR3 sequence is 14 residues long. With 3 bases removed from V and 0 bases from J, the gap between germline ends came to 9 bases. Germline V CDR1 and CDR2: SGHRS, YFSETQ.

This clone came up once. The genes are TRBV4-3 and TRBJ2-7; maybe TRBD2 (5 bases). The CDR3 consists of 16 residues. With 3 bases removed from V and 2 bases from J, the gap between germline ends came to 17 bases. Germline CDR1 and CDR2: LGHNA and YSLEER. CDR3 sequence: CASSQATTGVTYEQYF. CDR3 DNA: TGCGCCAGCAGCCAGGCTACTACCGGGGTCACCTACGAGCAGTACTTC.

The chain has TRBV6-5 and TRBJ1-3, with 7 positions matching TRBD1. Germline V gene lookup returns CDR1 MNHEY and CDR2 SVGAGI. The CDR3 has 15 amino acids. After removal of 6 bases from V and 0 bases from J, the junction contained 5 bases not matched to a gene. CDR3 DNA: TGTGCCAGCAGGGAGGGACAGAGCTCTGGAAACACCATATATTTT. It codes for CASREGQSSGNTIYF.

The chain couples TRBV6-2 or TRBV6-3 to TRBJ2-7; 12 bases match TRBD2. The CDR3 is 15 amino acids. Germline V lookup: CDR1 MNHEY, CDR2 SVGEGT. V was pared by 6 bases and J by 5 bases, with 8 bases of the junction left unmatched. The CDR3 region is CASSLLAGGPDEQYF. The CDR3 DNA sequence: TGTGCCAGCAGCCTTCTAGCGGGAGGGCCTGACGAGCAGTACTTC.

This clone came up a few times. The V call is TRBV5-8, the J call TRBJ2-1; a weak D match, TRBD1 (6 bases). Germline loops: CDR1 SGHTS, CDR2 YDEGEE. The V and J ends lost 3 bases and 7 bases respectively, with 17 bases between them. The CDR3 length is 15 residues. Here the CDR3 reads CASSSDVRGRNEQFF. CDR3 bases: TGTGCCAGCAGCTCCGATGTCAGGGGTAGAAATGAGCAGTTCTTC.

The V gene is TRBV4-2, the J gene TRBJ2-7, with D perhaps matching TRBD1 (5 bases). CDR1 and CDR2 from the germline V gene are LGHNA and YNFKEQ. Trimming stripped 4 bases from V and 5 bases from J, with 9 bases between. The CDR3 totals 12 residues. The CDR3 coding sequence is TGTGCCAGCAGCCTACGACAGAACGAGCAGTACTTC. Translating it yields CASSLRQNEQYF.

This sequence joins TRBV14 and TRBJ2-2; TRBD2 agrees at 7 bases. From germline, CDR1 is SGHDN and CDR2 FVKESK. J was trimmed by 0 bases and V by 4 bases; bases with no gene match: 5. CDR3 size: 16 residues. The CDR3 DNA is TGTGCCAGCAGCCGAAGGCTAGCGGCGAACACCGGGGAGCTGTTTTTT. It translates to CASSRRLAANTGELFF.

V is TRBV3-1 (or the pseudogene TRBV3-2) and J is TRBJ2-1; 10 bases line up with TRBD2. This CDR3 region has 19 residues. CDR1 and CDR2 from the germline V gene are LGHDT and YNNKEL (reference sequence). Germline trimming cut 3 bases from V and 1 base from J; bases unmatched to any gene: 12. The CDR3 protein is CASSHYGTSVPGSYNEQFF. In DNA, the CDR3 is TGTGCCAGCAGCCATTACGGGACTAGCGTTCCCGGGTCCTACAATGAGCAGTTCTTC.

This clone was counted only a few times. This chain uses TRBV6-2 or TRBV6-3 with TRBJ2-1; a possible D gene is TRBD1 (6 bases). The ends were cut back, 0 bases at V and 8 bases at J, with 17 bases in the middle. This CDR3 is built from 16 residues. CDR1 is MNHEY and CDR2 is SVGEGT in the germline V gene. In DNA, the CDR3 is TGTGCCAGCAGTTACTCATCAGGTAACAGGGCCCATGAGCAGTTCTTC. Residues: CASSYSSGNRAHEQFF.

V usage is TRBV28 and J usage is TRBJ1-3, with a possible D match to TRBD1 (5 bases). V lost 6 bases and J lost 1, with 22 bases in between. Looked up from germline, CDR1 is MDHEN and CDR2 is SYDVKM. The length of the CDR3 is 18 residues. In nucleotides, the CDR3 is TGTGCCAGCAGCCAGGGCCGCCCAGGGCTATTATCTGGAAACACCATATATTTT. It codes for CASSQGRPGLLSGNTIYF.

The CDR3 DNA sequence: TGTGCCAGCAGCCGAGGACTTAGAGGCTATGGCTACACCTTC. Its protein is CASSRGLRGYGYTF. J is TRBJ1-2 and V is TRBV3-1 (or the pseudogene TRBV3-2), with unresolved D. Germline loops: CDR1 LGHDT, CDR2 YNNKEL (reference sequence). Trimming cost V 4 bases and J 4 bases, with 13 bases left between them. The CDR3 is made up of 14 amino acids.

The V gene is TRBV7-6, the J gene TRBJ2-4, with 10 bases lining up with TRBD1. The length of the CDR3 is 18 residues. Germline CDR1 is SGHVS and CDR2 is FNYEAQ. With 2 bases clipped from V and 8 bases from J, the junction kept 15 bases outside the gene matches. CDR3 in amino acids: CASSLSGTGVEGSHIQYF. CDR3 coding DNA: TGTGCCAGCAGCTTATCCGGGACAGGGGTAGAGGGGTCTCACATTCAGTACTTC.

The rearrangement joins TRBV10-3 to TRBJ2-7, with TRBD1 identical over 8 bases. The CDR3 has 14 residues. Germline V gives CDR1 ENHRY, CDR2 SYGVKD. The J segment lost 4 bases and the V segment lost 6 bases, leaving 8 bases of the junction unmatched. The CDR3 sequence: CAIRDGQGSYEQYF. As DNA, the CDR3 is TGTGCCATCAGGGATGGACAGGGTAGTTACGAGCAGTACTTC.